This T cell receptor beta chain appears in the sequencing data of a study of brain T cells in children with intractable seizures (dated by TCRdb to the early 2020s). General notes on the study: Resected brain tissue from about 50 pediatric epilepsy surgery cases was initially screened for immune gene transcripts with a NanoString immunology panel. Of the 12 selected surgery cases, pre-surgery blood was also sequenced for eight, so four had brain tissue only. General findings and caveats noted by the study authors: Because pre- and post-surgery blood were sequenced to different depths, clones absent from the pre-surgery sample may reflect undersampling. The patients' HCMV serostatus was not known, and viral specificity was inferred solely from CDR3 sequence similarity.

Concerning this clone itself: It has no known antigen specificity. Per-base qualities were not stored, and no clone one base away is much larger.

For this chain, trimming is 3 bases at the V end and 10 bases at the J end, and the number of junction bases without a gene match is 3. Reading from cysteine to phenylalanine, the CDR3 counts 14 amino acids. CDR3 DNA is the only sequence kept; it has 42 bases, read in frame from the first base. As encoded in the germline V gene, CDR1 is LGHNA while CDR2 is YSLEER. This sample's time point label indicates: resected brain tissue, or blood drawn just prior to surgery. The surgery cases that showed the highest brain T cell transcript signatures were chosen for TCR beta chain sequencing of brain tissue, and of blood when it was available. Before surgery, patients had received at least one anti-epileptic drug. TCR-sequenced patients were children with drug-resistant epilepsy due to tuberous sclerosis complex, focal cortical dysplasia, Rasmussen encephalitis or hemimegalencephaly. Blood samples were drawn just before the epilepsy surgery. Bulk genomic DNA was isolated from unsorted brain tissue and whole blood using the Monarch genomic DNA purification kit.

TCR beta chain sequences were generated from genomic DNA using the immunoSEQ assay. Under the source paper's analysis protocol: CDR3 sequences not starting with the conserved framework cysteine at position 104 were manually removed. To get clonality, the normalized Shannon's Diversity Index was subtracted from one, giving values from 0 (maximal diversity) to 1 (oligoclonal). Chi-squared comparison-of-proportions tests assessed whether the same CDR3 differed in frequency between samples, such as brain versus blood. Public clonotypes were identified by searching immuneACCESS, and similarity to known antiviral clonotypes was assessed with the VDJdb browser. TCRdb re-hosts the immuneACCESS table, in-frame sequences only. Its copies lack some clones; in the studies checked, an unresolved V gene accounts for under half of them, and the cause for the rest is not known. V and J calls and clone size come straight from that table; D and trimming were deduced from the DNA. The sample includes roughly 120,000 clones, with approximately 94% observed a single time. 3.5% to 4% of the sample belongs to the ten largest clones.

The chain joins TRBV4-3 to TRBJ1-6; TRBD1 fits 10 bases in the junction. The clonotype originates from a boy under two years old with hemimegalencephaly and intractable seizures. Sequences were derived from peripheral blood, sampled at surgery. Read as DNA, the sequence is TGCGCCAGCAGCCACGGGACAGGGGAGTCACCCCTCCACTTT. It codes for CASSHGTGESPLHF.